The source of this T cell receptor beta chain is a study of technical replicates of blood from several donors. TCRdb keeps only in-frame clones here, not all; method: immunoSEQ multiplex PCR. Among over 70,000 clones, just over 95% were seen once, and the ten largest hold 0.2%. Germline-derived CDR1 and CDR2 are SGHVS and FNYEAQ. The CDR3 totals 17 residues. Deletions cut 1 base from V and 0 bases from J, with 12 bases between. Source material: T cells isolated from PBMCs. This chain links TRBV7-6 with TRBJ2-2; perhaps TRBD2 as D (7 bases). The TCR comes from a human donor in good health. CDR3 protein: CASSLGGGRSNTGELFF. In DNA form, the CDR3 reads TGTGCCAGCAGCTTAGGGGGGGGCAGGTCGAACACCGGGGAGCTGTTTTTT.